This TCR beta chain was profiled in a study of cytotoxic CD8 clonotypes in ibrutinib-treated CLL. The assay was immunoSEQ multiplex PCR, and TCRdb's table has in-frame clones only and misses some. The profile shows 14,000 or so clones, roughly 50% of them singletons. The CDR3 extends over 17 amino acids. Germline CDR1 reads SGHDT; CDR2 reads YYEEEE. V was cut by 2 bases and J by 0 bases, with 15 bases left in between. The table lists this clone with a few counts. This clonotype was sampled from a human donor with chronic lymphocytic leukemia. The V and J genes are TRBV5-6 and TRBJ2-1; no firm D call. The sample in question was PBMCs, obtained at an approximately 26-month disease-progression time point, from a patient treated with ibrutinib. The CDR3 is CASSFNFDPSSYNEQFF. CDR3 nucleotide sequence: TGTGCCAGCAGCTTTAATTTCGATCCGAGCTCCTACAATGAGCAGTTCTTC.